The T cell receptor (beta chain) under discussion was sequenced for a study of cytomegalovirus exposure and HLA in healthy donors. Study results and caveats: With further analysis later on, most CMV-associated TCR beta chains appeared HLA-restricted. In a later analysis, TCR beta V- and J-gene trimming showed a link to a missense DCLRE1C variant.

Turning to this clone: The antigen is not known.

Researchers ran the PCR with 60 Vbeta and 13 Jbeta primers. Profiled with immunoSEQ multiplex PCR; TCRdb holds only in-frame clones, not every one. The profile shows nearly 110,000 clones, around 76% of them singletons. The specimen sequenced was PBMCs. This clonotype originated in a woman aged 45-60 years in good health and CMV-seropositive.

CDR3 amino acids: CASSPGVTGELFF. CDR3 coding DNA: TGTGCCAGCAGCCCCGGGGTCACCGGGGAGCTGTTTTTT. The genes are TRBV7-3 and TRBJ2-2; D might be TRBD2 (5 bases). CDR1 SGHTA and CDR2 FQGTGA come from the germline V gene. The CDR3 totals 13 residues. Trimming cost V 5 bases and J 4 bases, with 8 bases left between them.